This TCR beta chain was captured in a study of T cells in women clearing cervical HPV infection. Study background: Cases: HPV16-related CIN3 or worse on histology, a couple of invasive cancers. Case blood drawn at lesion detection; control blood after infection cleared.

Assay used: immunoSEQ multiplex PCR; TCRdb lists only in-frame clones, some missing. In total, the table holds about 30,000 clones. The material sequenced was blood buffy coat. The source is a woman aged 18 to 75 with a cervical HPV16 infection that either progressed to CIN3+ or cleared (not recorded which).

The CDR3 loop reads CASSLDSRTTGELFF. The CDR3 bases that were read are TGTGCCAGCAGCTTAGATAGCAGAACTACCGGGGAG. V usage is TRBV7-9 and J usage is TRBJ2-2; D call uncertain. From the germline J gene comes the end of the CDR3, since the read stops 3 residues before it. The V gene lost 1 base and the J gene lost 5 bases, with 11 bases spanning the gap. This CDR3 comprises 15 residues. Germline V CDR1 and CDR2: SEHNR, FQNEAQ (reference sequence).